What follows are 27 T cell receptor beta chains derived from one specimen sequenced in a study of blood T cell repertoires in COVID-19. This table comes from immunoSEQ multiplex PCR, and its TCRdb copy is limited to in-frame clones, with some not included. The sample yields around 400,000 clones, more than 75% seen once. The sequenced sample consisted of peripheral blood. The source is a woman aged 55-75 years with COVID-19, enrolled during active disease.

The CDR3 nucleotides read TGCGCCAGCAGCGCAGATCAAGAGACCCAGTACTTC. Encoded protein: CASSADQETQYF. The chain employs TRBV5-1 and TRBJ2-5; D is uncertain. Deletions cut 4 bases from V and 2 bases from J, with 6 bases between. This CDR3 has 12 amino acids. The germline V gene has CDR1 SGHRS and CDR2 YFSETQ. The variable domain in full, with the rest retrieved from reference TRBV5-1 and TRBJ2-5, is KAGVTQTPRYLIKTRGQQVTLSCSPISGHRSVSWYQQTPGQGLQFLFEYFSETQRNKGNFPGRFSGRQFSNSRSEMNVSTLELGDSALYLCASSADQETQYFGPGTRLLVL.

The chain has TRBV9 and TRBJ1-4, with a tentative D call TRBD1 (5 bases). Trimming removed 2 bases from V and 10 bases from J, with 15 bases in between. This CDR3 region has 14 residues. Per the germline V gene, CDR1 is SGDLS and CDR2 is YYNGEE. The CDR3 nucleotides are TGTGCCAGCAGCGTTGCGATTACAGGTGGAAAACTGTTTTTT. Translating gives CASSVAITGGKLFF.

The chain carries TRBV27 and TRBJ2-5, with TRBD1 matching over 7 bases. The CDR3 runs to 16 residues. The V and J ends lost 5 bases and 2 bases, in that order; junction bases with no gene match: 11. CDR1 is MNHEY and CDR2 is SMNVEV in the germline V gene (reference sequence). The CDR3 spells CASSPYGTEMQETQYF. CDR3 nucleotides: TGTGCCAGCAGTCCATACGGGACAGAGATGCAAGAGACCCAGTACTTC.

The V call is TRBV27, the J call TRBJ1-1; 10 bases map to TRBD1. The V gene end was trimmed by 6 bases and the J gene end by 7 bases; junction bases not matched to a gene: 8. From germline, CDR1 is MNHEY and CDR2 SMNVEV (reference sequence). The CDR3 length is 14 residues. The CDR3 DNA sequence: TGTGCCAGCAGCCGACAGGGGGCTTCACGTGAAGCTTTCTTT. Translation gives CASSRQGASREAFF.

The chain recombines TRBV3-1 (or the pseudogene TRBV3-2) with TRBJ1-1, with 11 bases fitting TRBD1. This CDR3 is built from 16 residues. V shed 1 base and J 5 bases; nucleotides not matched to a gene: 6. In germline, CDR1 is LGHDT, CDR2 YNNKEL (reference sequence). CDR3 DNA sequence: TGTGCCAGCAGCCAAGGAGTTGGGACAGGGGGTACTGAAGCTTTCTTT. This translates into CASSQGVGTGGTEAFF.

The chain carries TRBV28 and TRBJ2-3; 9 positions agree with TRBD1. Germline V gives CDR1 MDHEN, CDR2 SYDVKM. The V gene end was trimmed by 4 bases and the J gene end by 6 bases; junction bases not matched to a gene: 5. The CDR3 is 14 residues long. CDR3 region: CASSSRDREDTQYF. The DNA of the CDR3 is TGTGCCAGCAGTTCCCGGGACAGGGAGGATACGCAGTATTTT.

The chain uses TRBV29-1 and TRBJ2-3; a weak D match, TRBD2 (7 bases). The CDR3 is 16 residues long. Per the germline V gene, CDR1 is SQVTM and CDR2 is ANQGSEA. V lost 4 bases, J lost 3 bases, and 20 bases lay in between. CDR3 coding DNA: TGCAGCGTTGGGCTATTTGTAAGGGGGGGGACAGATACGCAGTATTTT. Amino acid sequence: CSVGLFVRGGTDTQYF.

This sequence joins TRBV7-8 and TRBJ2-1; D is perhaps TRBD2 (6 bases). This CDR3 has 15 amino acids. Trimming cost V 7 bases and J 0 bases, with 13 bases left between them. Germline V lookup: CDR1 SGHVS, CDR2 FQNEAQ. In DNA, the CDR3 is TGTGCCAGCACCCGGGACTTCGGCTCCTACAATGAGCAGTTCTTC. Its translation: CASTRDFGSYNEQFF.

J is TRBJ2-1 and V is TRBV19; D gene unclear. V lost 2 bases, J lost 0 bases, and 11 bases lay in between. Germline V gene lookup returns CDR1 LNHDA and CDR2 SQIVND (reference sequence). The CDR3 totals 16 residues. The CDR3 DNA reads TGTGCCAGTAGTATAATGGGCCGAAGCTCCTACAATGAGCAGTTCTTC. Translated: CASSIMGRSSYNEQFF.

This chain links TRBV6-5 with TRBJ1-2; 10 bases are a match to TRBD1. Germline lookup yields CDR1 MNHEY and CDR2 SVGAGI. CDR3 size: 14 residues. J was trimmed by 10 bases and V by 7 bases; bases with no gene match: 12. The CDR3, as DNA: TGTGCCAGCATTCAACCGGGACAGGGGCCCCACTACACCTTC. This translates into CASIQPGQGPHYTF.

This clone was counted a single time. The V call is TRBV19, the J call TRBJ2-2; 10 bases line up with TRBD2. The germline V gene encodes CDR1 LNHDA and CDR2 SQIVND (reference sequence). V gave up 1 base and J gave up 5 bases; unmatched junction bases: 7. There are 17 residues in the CDR3. The CDR3 loop is CASSIGSGGARTGELFF. As DNA, the CDR3 is TGTGCCAGTAGTATAGGGAGCGGGGGGGCCCGGACCGGGGAGCTGTTTTTT.

The chain employs TRBV15 and TRBJ2-7, with TRBD1 matching 8 bases. Trimming at V came to 5 bases and at J to 4 bases, leaving 7 bases not matched to a gene. Germline V gene data show CDR1 as LNHNV and CDR2 as YYDKDF (reference sequence). This CDR3 has 14 residues. The CDR3 loop is CATSLNRGAYEQYF. The DNA for the CDR3 is TGTGCCACCAGCCTGAACAGGGGGGCTTACGAGCAGTACTTC.

The chain employs TRBV9 and TRBJ2-2; D is unresolved. Per germline, CDR1 SGDLS and CDR2 YYNGEE. The CDR3 loop spans 15 amino acids. V lost 3 bases, J lost 4 bases, and 13 bases lay in between. CDR3 region: CASSALSVGTGELFF. CDR3 sequence (DNA): TGTGCCAGCAGCGCACTCTCGGTCGGCACCGGGGAGCTGTTTTTT.

The CDR3 coding sequence is TGCGCCAGCAGCTCCGGGAGTGGAGGCACTGAAGCTTTCTTT. Its translation: CASSSGSGGTEAFF. The rearrangement links TRBV5-1 to TRBJ1-1; D gene ambiguous. CDR3 length: 14 amino acids. Germline V gene data show CDR1 as SGHRS and CDR2 as YFSETQ. The V end was cut by 3 bases, the J end by 4 bases, with 13 bases between.

The V and J genes are TRBV7-2 and TRBJ2-7; D is perhaps TRBD2 (7 bases). This CDR3 region has 14 residues. CDR1 SGHTA and CDR2 FQGNSA come from the germline V gene. The V end was cut by 5 bases, the J end by 4 bases, with 15 bases between. The CDR3 sequence: CASSRGLAAYEQYF. CDR3 bases: TGTGCCAGCAGCCGGGGGCTAGCGGCTTACGAGCAGTACTTC.

J is TRBJ1-2 and V is TRBV9; no definite D call. The CDR3 consists of 14 residues. V lost 4 bases and J lost 5, with 15 bases in between. Germline CDR1 SGDLS, CDR2 YYNGEE. This CDR3 is CASSPLTHGYGYTF. Written as DNA, the CDR3 is TGTGCCAGCAGCCCGCTGACGCACGGGTATGGCTACACCTTC.

This chain links TRBV6-5 with TRBJ2-7; 9 positions agree with TRBD1. The CDR3 extends over 16 amino acids. The trim removed 2 bases at V and 2 bases at J, leaving 7 bases unmatched. The V gene's germline CDR1 is MNHEY and CDR2 SVGAGI. Written as DNA, the CDR3 is TGTGCCAGCAGTTACGGGCTTGGACAGGGGACCTACGAGCAGTACTTC. Its protein is CASSYGLGQGTYEQYF.

The chain couples TRBV2 to TRBJ1-6; no clear D. This CDR3 region has 14 residues. V dropped 7 bases and J dropped 7 bases, with 14 bases sitting between them. CDR1 is SNHLY and CDR2 is FYNNEI in the germline V gene. The CDR3 nucleotides read TGTGCCAGCACTTCCGTGCTGCTAAATTCACCCCTCCACTTT. As protein: CASTSVLLNSPLHF.

J is TRBJ1-6 and V is TRBV6-5, with 11 bases aligning to TRBD1. The CDR3 is 15 residues long. V was clipped by 6 bases and J by 5 bases; unmatched bases: 3. Germline CDR1 MNHEY, CDR2 SVGAGI. CDR3 sequence (DNA): TGTGCCAGCAGGGACAGGGGGCGGGATAATTCACCCCTCCACTTT. It is translated as CASRDRGRDNSPLHF.

J is TRBJ2-1 and V is TRBV18, with 7 bases aligning to TRBD1. The V gene end was trimmed by 3 bases and the J gene end by 7 bases; junction bases not matched to a gene: 3. The germline gives CDR1 KGHSH, CDR2 LQKENI. The CDR3 length is 13 residues. In DNA, the CDR3 is TGTGCCAGCTCACCCGACAGGGAAAATGAGCAGTTCTTC. Its protein product is CASSPDRENEQFF.

CDR3 sequence: CASSLARRGSYTF. CDR3 nucleotides: TGTGCCAGCAGCTTGGCCCGGAGGGGAAGCTACACCTTC. The rearrangement uses TRBV5-8 and TRBJ1-2, with D possibly being TRBD1 (5 bases). The CDR3 extends over 13 amino acids. Germline-derived CDR1 and CDR2 are SGHTS and YDEGEE. Trimming stripped 0 bases from V and 9 bases from J, with 12 bases between.

V and J are TRBV30 and TRBJ2-7; the D gene is possibly TRBD2 (6 bases). The germline V gene encodes CDR1 GTSNPN and CDR2 SVGIG (reference sequence). The CDR3 spans 11 residues. The germline V and J ends were trimmed by 5 bases and 3 bases, with 8 bases remaining between them. The CDR3 coding sequence is TGTGCCTGGGCGGGACTCTACGAGCAGTACTTC. Translated: CAWAGLYEQYF.

The genes are TRBV6-2 or TRBV6-3 and TRBJ1-2, with TRBD1 identical over 7 bases. CDR1 and CDR2 from the germline V gene are MNHEY and SVGEGT. There are 12 residues in the CDR3. V shed 5 bases, J shed 8 bases, and the junction held 5 bases outside the gene matches. The DNA for the CDR3 is TGTGCCAGCAGTGACAGGGTGAGCGGCTACACCTTC. Translating it yields CASSDRVSGYTF.

The DNA for the CDR3 is TGTGCCAGTAGGAGAGCATCGGAGAACTATGGCTACACCTTC. It yields the protein CASRRASENYGYTF. The V call is TRBV19, the J call TRBJ1-2; D is unresolved. CDR1 is LNHDA and CDR2 is SQIVND in the germline V gene (reference sequence). The CDR3 has 14 amino acids. Trimming took 6 bases from V and 2 from J, leaving 13 bases between them.

This rearrangement joins TRBV19 to TRBJ2-7, with D perhaps matching TRBD1 (6 bases). The germline CDR1 and CDR2 sequences are LNHDA and SQIVND (reference sequence). The CDR3 extends over 14 amino acids. Trimming removed 6 bases from V and 0 bases from J, with 12 bases in between. CDR3 amino acids: CASSSGHRSYEQYF. CDR3 DNA sequence: TGTGCCAGTAGCTCGGGACACCGCTCCTACGAGCAGTACTTC.

This chain links TRBV14 with TRBJ1-1, with D possibly matching TRBD1 (6 bases). The CDR3 contains 12 residues. CDR1 and CDR2 from the germline V gene are SGHDN and FVKESK. The ends were cut back, 1 base at V and 13 bases at J, with 13 bases in the middle. The CDR3 protein is CASSQAGTTLFF. CDR3 in DNA: TGTGCCAGCAGCCAAGCGGGGACAACCCTTTTCTTT.

The chain recombines TRBV9 with TRBJ1-3; 9 bases map to TRBD1. The V and J ends lost 4 bases and 0 bases, in that order; junction bases with no gene match: 26. The CDR3 loop spans 23 amino acids. Germline values: CDR1 SGDLS, CDR2 YYNGEE. This CDR3 is CASSTPGQGLDQGLPDSGNTIYF. The DNA of the CDR3 is TGTGCCAGCAGCACGCCGGGACAGGGACTCGATCAGGGACTCCCGGACTCTGGAAACACCATATATTTT.